This is a list of T cell receptor beta chains from one sample in a study of blood T cell repertoires in COVID-19. Generated by immunoSEQ multiplex PCR, the TCRdb table keeps only in-frame clones and is missing some. The table has 30,000 to 40,000 clones, about 86% seen once; the top ten hold roughly 6%. The specimen was peripheral blood. The receptors here all came from a woman of 80 years or more with active or convalescent COVID-19. Both conserved end residues are part of each CDR3. The order of the fields is clone size, D gene, J gene, V gene, CDR3 protein, CDR3 DNA. D genes are given only for firm matches. Clone size is not always given. Where it is, it says once, few, many or a class for expanded clones.

- TRBD1 TRBJ2-7 TRBV7-2 CASSLSRDRTTYEQYF TGTGCCAGCAGCTTAAGTCGGGACAGAACTACCTACGAGCAGTACTTC
- TRBD2 TRBJ2-5 TRBV5-1 CASSLAGDIQETQYF TGCGCCAGCAGCCTAGCGGGGGACATCCAAGAGACCCAGTACTTC
- TRBD1 TRBJ1-1 TRBV5-1 CASSLEGANTEAFF TGCGCCAGCAGCTTGGAGGGGGCGAACACTGAAGCTTTCTTT
- TRBD2 TRBJ2-7 TRBV6-2/TRBV6-3 CASSLAGPLYEQYF TGTGCCAGCAGTCTAGCGGGGCCGCTCTACGAGCAGTACTTC
few - TRBJ2-7 TRBV18 CASSAVQNYEQYF TGTGCCAGCTCCGCCGTCCAGAACTACGAGCAGTACTTC
- - TRBJ1-1 TRBV9 CASSPYKF TGTGCCAGCAGCCCCTATAAGTTT
- - TRBJ2-1 TRBV6-5 CASRWRVHEQFF TGTGCCAGCAGGTGGAGGGTACATGAGCAGTTCTTC
- - TRBJ1-1 TRBV6-5 CASSYRDTNTEAFF TGTGCCAGCAGTTACCGGGACACCAACACTGAAGCTTTCTTT
- TRBD1 TRBJ1-1 TRBV2 CASRRDRVFTEAFF TGTGCCAGCAGAAGGGACAGGGTTTTCACTGAAGCTTTCTTT
- - TRBJ1-4 TRBV2 CASSGQVEREKLFF TGTGCCAGCAGTGGACAGGTTGAAAGGGAAAAACTGTTTTTT
- - TRBJ2-1 TRBV2 CASSHGDLSDEQFF TGTGCCAGCAGCCACGGTGACCTAAGCGATGAGCAGTTCTTC
once TRBD1 TRBJ2-7 TRBV29-1 CSVRTGAYEQYF TGCAGCGTTCGGACAGGGGCCTACGAGCAGTACTTC
- TRBD2 TRBJ2-2 TRBV4-1 CASSQFSGGDTGELFF TGCGCCAGCAGCCAATTTAGCGGGGGGGACACCGGGGAGCTGTTTTTT
- - TRBJ2-4 TRBV29-1 CSVLVSGNIQYF TGCAGCGTTCTGGTTAGCGGAAACATTCAGTACTTC
- - TRBJ1-1 TRBV6-5 CASSYRPTSTEAFF TGTGCCAGCAGTTACCGTCCCACCAGTACTGAAGCTTTCTTT
once - TRBJ1-1 TRBV6-5 CASSSRGGLNTEAFF TGTGCCAGCAGTTCCCGGGGAGGGTTGAACACTGAAGCTTTCTTT
- - TRBJ1-1 TRBV28 CASGTPPGGDTEAFF TGTGCCAGCGGTACCCCTCCGGGGGGGGACACTGAAGCTTTCTTT
- - TRBJ1-2 TRBV30 CAWSGEYYGYTF TGTGCCTGGAGTGGGGAGTACTATGGCTACACCTTC
- TRBD1 TRBJ1-2 TRBV6-2/TRBV6-3 CASSYDRGAYGYTF TGTGCCAGCAGTTACGACAGGGGTGCCTATGGCTACACCTTC
- TRBD1 TRBJ1-1 TRBV18 CASSLDRGRTEAFF TGTGCCAGCTCACTCGACAGGGGGCGGACTGAAGCTTTCTTT
- TRBD1 TRBJ2-1 TRBV14 CASSHDRDLNEQFF TGTGCCAGCAGCCATGACAGGGATCTCAATGAGCAGTTCTTC
few TRBD1 TRBJ2-1 TRBV2 CASSITGTGRGEQFF TGTGCCAGCAGCATAACCGGGACAGGGCGTGGGGAGCAGTTCTTC
- - TRBJ2-1 TRBV19 CASNPSTGPSYNEQFF TGTGCCAGTAACCCCTCGACGGGTCCCTCCTACAATGAGCAGTTCTTC
- TRBD1 TRBJ1-2 TRBV5-4 CASSLRGTVYGYTF TGTGCCAGCAGCTTAAGGGGGACAGTCTATGGCTACACCTTC
- TRBD1 TRBJ1-2 TRBV11-2 CASSSDRGGYTF TGTGCCAGCAGCTCGGACAGGGGTGGCTACACCTTC
- TRBD2 TRBJ2-5 TRBV20-1 CSASPRGRKETQYF TGCAGTGCTAGTCCTCGCGGGAGAAAGGAGACCCAGTACTTC
- TRBD1 TRBJ1-4 TRBV3-1/TRBV3-2 CASSSTTGLGEKLFF TGTGCCAGCAGTTCTACGACAGGGTTAGGGGAAAAACTGTTTTTT
- - TRBJ1-2 TRBV5-1 CASSFLAGENYGYTF TGCGCCAGCAGCTTTTTAGCAGGGGAAAACTATGGCTACACCTTC
- - TRBJ1-1 TRBV9 CASSSDDRPTQAFF TGTGCCAGCAGCTCAGACGACAGGCCGACCCAAGCTTTCTTT
- - TRBJ1-1 TRBV27 CASSNSWNTEAFF TGTGCCAGCAGTAATTCGTGGAACACTGAAGCTTTCTTT
- - TRBJ1-1 TRBV18 CASSPNMNTEAFF TGTGCCAGCTCACCCAACATGAACACTGAAGCTTTCTTT
- TRBD1 TRBJ2-7 TRBV29-1 CSVGDRGRNYEQYF TGCAGCGTAGGCGACAGGGGGCGAAACTACGAGCAGTACTTC
- TRBD1 TRBJ1-2 TRBV19 CASSRGQADYGYTF TGTGCCAGTAGTAGGGGACAGGCCGATTATGGCTACACCTTC
once TRBD2 TRBJ2-1 TRBV25-1 CASSGRIAGASNEQFF TGTGCCAGCAGTGGACGAATAGCGGGAGCAAGCAATGAGCAGTTCTTC
- TRBD1 TRBJ1-1 TRBV2 CASGGTGATEAFF TGTGCCAGTGGCGGGACAGGGGCGACTGAAGCTTTCTTT
- TRBD1 TRBJ1-2 TRBV7-8 CASSRDRGRGGYTF TGTGCCAGCAGCCGTGACAGGGGGCGGGGTGGCTACACCTTC
- TRBD1 TRBJ2-1 TRBV7-8 CASSPPLRDRTYNEQFF TGTGCCAGCAGCCCGCCTCTCCGGGACAGAACCTACAATGAGCAGTTCTTC
- - TRBJ1-3 TRBV7-9 CASSPSGARDSGNTIYF TGTGCCAGCAGCCCTAGCGGGGCCAGGGACTCTGGAAACACCATATATTTT
once TRBD2 TRBJ2-7 TRBV15 CATSRGTSGSPYEQYF TGTGCCACCAGCAGAGGCACTAGCGGTAGTCCCTACGAGCAGTACTTC
- - TRBJ2-2 TRBV11-2 CASSLIGRNTGELFF TGTGCCAGCAGCTTAATAGGGAGAAACACCGGGGAGCTGTTTTTT
- - TRBJ1-1 TRBV5-1 CASSSSRASLRTEAFF TGCGCCAGCAGCTCTTCCAGGGCGTCCCTTCGGACTGAAGCTTTCTTT
- - TRBJ1-2 TRBV28 CASSTGTTNYGYTF TGTGCCAGCAGCACCGGGACAACTAACTATGGCTACACCTTC
- - TRBJ1-5 TRBV19 CATQPGMGNQPQHF TGTGCCACCCAACCCGGTATGGGCAATCAGCCCCAGCATTTT
once TRBD2 TRBJ2-7 TRBV19 CASSPLASGGIEQYF TGTGCCAGTAGTCCCCTGGCCAGCGGGGGGATCGAGCAGTACTTC
- - TRBJ2-3 TRBV10-3 CATLRGWSDTQYF TGTGCCACCCTAAGGGGGTGGTCAGATACGCAGTATTTT
- TRBD2 TRBJ2-3 TRBV2 CASRKRSPSGTDTQYF TGTGCCAGCAGGAAAAGGTCGCCTAGCGGGACAGATACGCAGTATTTT